This TCR beta chain was captured by sequencing in a study of graft-versus-host responses after intestinal transplantation. Turning to the study itself: Anti-thymocyte globulin induction was given to all recipients, followed by tacrolimus and steroids for roughly 3 years. General study results and limits: In patients with graft-donor T cell macrochimerism, allograft graft-versus-host to host-versus-graft clonal ratios were high.

Using immunoSEQ multiplex PCR, the repertoire was profiled, and TCRdb retains in-frame clones only, with some absent. The sample has around 15,000 clones; 80% to 90% are singletons. As regards this clone: Its specificity is not known.

The CDR3 is made up of 15 amino acids. V was clipped by 8 bases and J by 2 bases, with 19 bases between them. CDR1 is LNHNV, CDR2 YYDKDF, per germline (reference sequence). This material consisted of bone marrow, taken approximately 130 days after intestinal transplantation. The genes are TRBV15 and TRBJ2-7; tentatively, D is TRBD1 (6 bases). This clonotype originated in a human patient who received an intestinal transplant, so some T cells may come from the graft donor. The CDR3 region is CATGLSSRGTYEQYF. The CDR3 DNA sequence: TGTGCCACCGGATTATCGTCTAGGGGGACCTACGAGCAGTACTTC.